A single sample gave rise to the 5 T cell receptor beta chains below, sequenced in a study of shared clonotypes between healthy human individuals. Measured with immunoSEQ multiplex PCR; TCRdb has only the in-frame clones, and not every one. The table records around 500,000 clones, approximately 80% of them present only once. Sequencing was carried out using PBMCs. The origin of the receptors is a woman aged 40 to 50 in good health. Some clones in this sample may be carry-over from other donors' samples.

This clone has a single count. The gene calls are TRBV30 and TRBJ2-7; 8 bases agree with TRBD1. With V trimmed by 4 bases and J by 4 bases, 30 bases remained unmatched. CDR3 length: 21 residues. Per the germline V gene, CDR1 is GTSNPN and CDR2 is SVGIG (reference sequence). Here the CDR3 reads CAWTARTGLGFLPGRYYEQYF. The CDR3 bases are TGTGCCTGGACCGCACGGACAGGGTTGGGCTTTCTACCCGGACGTTATTACGAGCAGTACTTC.

The rearrangement links TRBV7-3 to TRBJ2-3; no definite D call. Deletions cut 5 bases from V and 1 base from J, with 13 bases between. The CDR3 extends over 15 amino acids. The germline V gene encodes CDR1 SGHTA and CDR2 FQGTGA. CDR3 DNA: TGTGCCAGCAGCCCCTACGTCGGAGGCACAGATACGCAGTATTTT. Its translation is CASSPYVGGTDTQYF.

A note on this clone: One end of the junction fails to match germline, which may point to a read error. The chain uses TRBV7-9 and TRBJ1-3; perhaps TRBD1 as D (5 bases). CDR1 and CDR2 from the germline V gene are SEHNR and FQNEAQ (reference sequence). This CDR3 is 15 amino acids long. CDR3 coding DNA: TGTGCCAGCATCCGTCTGGGGGAATCTGGAAACACCACATATTTT. Amino acids: CASIRLGESGNTTYF.

This clone was found once. J is TRBJ2-6 and V is TRBV15, with D unresolved. Germline V gene lookup returns CDR1 LNHNV and CDR2 YYDKDF (reference sequence). V lost 9 bases and J 5 bases, leaving 14 bases between the germline ends. CDR3 length: 14 amino acids. The CDR3 DNA sequence: TGTGCCACAGCTACCCCCCAACGGGCCAACGTCCTGACTTTC. Translating gives CATATPQRANVLTF.

V is TRBV2 and J is TRBJ2-2; 7 nucleotides agree with TRBD2. This CDR3 comprises 13 residues. V lost 8 bases to trimming and J lost 5 bases; unmatched junction nucleotides: 5. The germline CDR1 and CDR2 sequences are SNHLY and FYNNEI. The CDR3 is CASGLAVTGELFF. DNA of the CDR3: TGTGCCAGCGGGCTAGCGGTTACCGGGGAGCTGTTTTTT.